These 19 T cell receptor beta chains originate from one sample sequenced in a study of shared T cell receptors in the human thymus. Using immunoSEQ multiplex PCR, the repertoire was profiled, and TCRdb retains in-frame clones only, with some absent. The sample carries 550,000 to 800,000 clones, 80% to 90% recorded once. This sample also belongs to another study, concerning human thymus T cells.

The sample was thymocytes. These TCRs come from a girl under two years old with a congenital heart defect.

CDR3 coding DNA: TGTGCCAGCAATATATCCCAGGGGGTGCAGCCCCAGCATTTT. This encodes CASNISQGVQPQHF. This sequence joins TRBV28 and TRBJ1-5; 7 nucleotides agree with TRBD1. Looked up from germline, CDR1 is MDHEN and CDR2 is SYDVKM. V lost 7 bases, J lost 7 bases, and 10 bases stayed unmatched. The CDR3 sequence is 14 residues long.

The chain is built from TRBV19 and TRBJ2-7; 8 nucleotides agree with TRBD2. This CDR3 comprises 16 residues. V trimming: 5 bases; J trimming: 2 bases; junction bases outside the gene matches: 11. Germline values: CDR1 LNHDA, CDR2 SQIVND (reference sequence). CDR3 in amino acids: CASSPCREGPPYEQYF. CDR3 nucleotide sequence: TGTGCCAGTAGTCCTTGTCGGGAGGGGCCTCCCTACGAGCAGTACTTC.

The rearrangement uses TRBV6-6 and TRBJ2-7, with TRBD2 matching 7 bases. J gave up 2 bases and V 5 bases, and 6 bases lay outside the gene matches. The V gene's germline CDR1 is MNHNY and CDR2 SVGAGI (reference sequence). The CDR3 loop spans 14 amino acids. In nucleotides, the CDR3 is TGTGCCAGCAGTGTGTCGGGGGGAACCTACGAGCAGTACTTC. It translates to CASSVSGGTYEQYF.

This chain links TRBV11-2 with TRBJ2-7; D may be TRBD1 (6 bases). The CDR3 has 14 residues. Germline V gives CDR1 SGHAT, CDR2 FQNNGV. Trimming left V 5 bases short and J 3 bases short, with 14 bases between. CDR3 sequence (DNA): TGTGCCAGCAGCGCACAGGGACACCTCTACGAGCAGTACTTC. Its translation: CASSAQGHLYEQYF.

The CDR3 region is CASSQEGPTGRAFF. The DNA of the CDR3 is TGCGCCAGCAGCCAAGAAGGCCCCACAGGGAGAGCTTTCTTT. This sequence joins TRBV4-1 and TRBJ1-1; TRBD1 might be the D (6 bases). Germline CDR1 and CDR2: MGHRA and YSYEKL. Trimming cost V 0 bases and J 10 bases, with 15 bases left between them. This CDR3 region has 14 residues.

V is TRBV19 and J is TRBJ1-2; unclear D gene. Germline V gene data show CDR1 as LNHDA and CDR2 as SQIVND (reference sequence). Trimming took 4 bases from V and 4 from J, leaving 13 bases between them. CDR3 size: 14 residues. CDR3 nucleotides: TGTGCCAGTAGTAACCCCGCGGGGAGCTATGGCTACACCTTC. It specifies CASSNPAGSYGYTF.

This rearrangement joins TRBV5-6 to TRBJ1-3; TRBD1 matches at 9 bases. The CDR3 runs 19 residues. Germline CDR1 and CDR2: SGHDT and YYEEEE. V dropped 1 base and J dropped 4; count of bases not matched to a gene: 15. The CDR3 DNA reads TGTGCCAGCAGCTTGATTCCTCACAGGGGGCGCGTAGGAGGAAACACCATATATTTT. This gives the protein CASSLIPHRGRVGGNTIYF.

The V gene is TRBV30, the J gene TRBJ1-1; D is ambiguous. The germline V gene has CDR1 GTSNPN and CDR2 SVGIG (reference sequence). Trimming pared 0 bases from V and 8 bases from J, leaving 10 bases between. This CDR3 spans 12 amino acids. Written as DNA, the CDR3 is TGTGCCTGGAGTGTACGAGCAGGAGAAGCTTTCTTT. Amino acid sequence: CAWSVRAGEAFF.

The genes are TRBV5-5 and TRBJ1-2; a possible D gene is TRBD1 (6 bases). In germline, CDR1 is SGHKS, CDR2 YYEKEE (reference sequence). Trimming left V 4 bases short and J 0 bases short, with 13 bases between. The CDR3 has 15 amino acids. The CDR3 coding sequence is TGTGCCAGCAGCCCTTGGACAGAAGCTAACTATGGCTACACCTTC. It is translated as CASSPWTEANYGYTF.

This clone came up once. The chain carries TRBV29-1 and TRBJ1-1; 7 bases are shared with TRBD1. Germline loops: CDR1 SQVTM, CDR2 ANQGSEA. The CDR3 runs 14 residues. CDR3 DNA sequence: TGCAGAGCCGACAGGGTCGGGATTGTAACTGAAGCTTTCTTT. This encodes CRADRVGIVTEAFF.

The J gene is TRBJ1-2, the V gene TRBV28; D might be TRBD1 (5 bases). Germline CDR1 MDHEN, CDR2 SYDVKM. Trimming cost V 6 bases and J 9 bases, with 8 bases left between them. This CDR3 is built from 10 residues. The CDR3 sequence: CASSKDSYTF. The CDR3 bases are TGTGCCAGCAGCAAGGACAGCTACACCTTC.

The rearrangement links TRBV25-1 to TRBJ1-2, with a weak D call TRBD1 (5 bases). Germline V gene sequence: CDR1 MGHDK, CDR2 SYGVNS. V lost 1 base to trimming and J lost 8 bases, with 14 bases between them. This CDR3 is built from 14 residues. The CDR3 DNA sequence: TGTGCCAGCAGTGAATGGGGTGGGGGGAGCGGCTACACCTTC. It translates to CASSEWGGGSGYTF.

The V gene is TRBV4-1, the J gene TRBJ2-6; TRBD2 aligns across 7 bases. CDR3 size: 15 residues. Germline V lookup: CDR1 MGHRA, CDR2 YSYEKL. J gave up 10 bases and V 3 bases, and 9 bases lay outside the gene matches. The CDR3 region has the DNA TGCGCCAGCAGCCATTGGGACTACCAAACTAACGTCCTGACTTTC. Its protein product is CASSHWDYQTNVLTF.

The chain employs TRBV5-6 and TRBJ1-4; TRBD1 matches 7 bases. V gave up 4 bases and J gave up 7 bases; unmatched junction bases: 4. Germline lookup yields CDR1 SGHDT and CDR2 YYEEEE. The CDR3 has 13 residues. The CDR3 reads CASSQGGGEKLFF. In nucleotides, the CDR3 is TGTGCCAGCAGCCAAGGGGGCGGTGAAAAACTGTTTTTT.

This chain joins TRBV10-3 and TRBJ2-7, with a tentative D call TRBD1 (5 bases). Germline CDR1 and CDR2: ENHRY and SYGVKD. This CDR3 region has 20 residues. V was cut by 2 bases and J by 3 bases, with 29 bases left in between. The CDR3 is CAISEPDPVGRVDFYYEQYF. The CDR3 bases are TGTGCCATCAGTGAGCCCGATCCTGTCGGCAGGGTGGATTTCTACTACGAGCAGTACTTC.

The rearrangement links TRBV5-6 to TRBJ2-7, with 9 bases aligning to TRBD1. V lost 4 bases, J lost 6 bases, and 5 bases stayed unmatched. Per germline, CDR1 SGHDT and CDR2 YYEEEE. This CDR3 has 13 amino acids. The DNA for the CDR3 is TGTGCCAGCAGCGGCGACAGGGGGTGCGAGCAGTACTTC. Protein product: CASSGDRGCEQYF.

The chain uses TRBV5-1 and TRBJ2-3; 10 bases line up with TRBD1. The J segment lost 1 base and the V segment lost 4 bases, leaving 12 bases of the junction unmatched. From germline, CDR1 is SGHRS and CDR2 YFSETQ. There are 18 residues in the CDR3. The CDR3 DNA reads as TGCGCCAGCAGCATCCGCAGGACAGGGGGATTGGGCACAGATACGCAGTATTTT. It is translated as CASSIRRTGGLGTDTQYF.

This chain joins TRBV14 and TRBJ1-1; 11 positions agree with TRBD1. Germline V CDR1 and CDR2: SGHDN, FVKESK. The V and J ends lost 1 base and 3 bases, in that order; junction bases with no gene match: 7. The CDR3 consists of 17 residues. The CDR3 is CASSQGRDRGLDTEAFF. The CDR3 DNA is TGTGCCAGCAGCCAAGGAAGGGACAGGGGGTTGGACACTGAAGCTTTCTTT.

V gene TRBV5-8 combines with J gene TRBJ1-2; D is possibly TRBD1 (5 bases). Germline V gene sequence: CDR1 SGHTS, CDR2 YDEGEE. Trimming removed 1 base at V and 8 bases at J, with 12 bases between. The CDR3 has 13 amino acids. The CDR3: CASSLQGAGGYTF. Here the CDR3 DNA reads TGTGCCAGCAGCTTGCAGGGAGCGGGAGGCTACACCTTC.